The clone carrying this T cell receptor beta chain was found once. Its target is unknown. TCRdb reprocessed the reads with MiXCR, giving one entry per CDR3 protein. This sample has hundreds of thousands of distinct CDR3 sequences, with about 27% found just once. The sample originates from a study of T cell repertoires in cytomegalovirus infection. Looking at the study overall: An indication of both CMV infection and matching HLA type came from public TCR beta signatures.

Findings and caveats of the study: Of the TCR beta families, the public ones yielded a cumulative frequency that identified carriers of CMV plus the relevant HLA. Clonotypes of TCR beta that were HLA-C-restricted and CMV-specific dominated the ex vivo response.

Specimen: cultured PBMCs, collected from culture after CMV antigen stimulation. The source of this sequence is a human donor in good health (CMV status not recorded). Some clones in this sample may be carry-over from other donors' samples.

The CDR3 DNA reads TGTGCCAGCAGCGGAACAGGACAGGGATTCACTGAAGCTTTCTTT. Translation: CASSGTGQGFTEAFF. The rearrangement uses TRBV7-4 and TRBJ1-1, with 8 positions matching TRBD1. V gave up 5 bases and J gave up 4 bases; unmatched junction bases: 9. The germline V gene has CDR1 SGHVT and CDR2 SQSDAQ. The CDR3 runs 15 residues. Looking up the rest from reference TRBV7-4 and TRBJ1-1 gives the full variable domain: GAGVSQSPRYKVAKRGRDVALRCDSISGHVTLYWYRQTLGQGSEVLTYSQSDAQRDKSGRPSGRFSAERPERSVSTLKIQRTEQGDSAVYLCASSGTGQGFTEAFFGQGTRLTVV.